This TCR beta chain was captured in a study of T-cell reconstitution after alpha-beta-depleted transplantation in children. Study-wide results and caveats: Surviving recipient T cells and thymic progenitors accounted for the high day-60 TCRbeta diversity observed in some patients. One year after transplant, T-cell counts and diversity came mostly from newly produced T cells. At around two months after transplant, the alpha-beta T cells were reportedly derived from several hundred expanded clones that came from non-depleted graft cells.

V lost 4 bases and J 3 bases, leaving 22 bases between the germline ends. Germline V CDR1 and CDR2: SGHRS, YFSETQ. This CDR3 is 17 amino acids long. Only one count was recorded for this clonotype. Its antigen is unknown. Researchers prepared the TCRbeta library using unique molecular identifiers, the study reports. TCRdb reprocessed the PCR reads with MiXCR, giving one entry per CDR3 protein. Here the sample spans 800,000 to 1,000,000 distinct CDR3 sequences, about 29% being singletons. V is TRBV5-1 and J is TRBJ2-5, with TRBD1 as a possible D gene (6 bases). The specimen was PBMCs, mostly from graft donor cells, collected 360 days after TCRalphabeta/CD19-depleted stem cell transplant. This receptor was obtained from a boy less than two years old who had a stem cell transplant for SCID, so the T cells may come from the graft donor. CDR3 residues: CASSRGTTTGVEETQYF. DNA of the CDR3: TGCGCCAGCAGCCGAGGGACAACCACGGGCGTCGAAGAGACCCAGTACTTC.